This entry describes one TCR beta chain. Other DNA sequences in this specimen translate into the identical CDR3. CDR1 MDHEN and CDR2 SYDVKM come from the germline V gene. The CDR3 spans 12 residues. V lost 6 bases and J lost 3, with 8 bases in between. Clones were read by immunoSEQ multiplex PCR, and TCRdb kept only the in-frame ones, dropping some. The sample yields around 550,000 clones, about 96% seen once. The data originate from a study of shared clonotypes between healthy human individuals. Sequencing was carried out using naive CD4+ T cells sorted from blood. Sample subset: CD45RA+ positively selected. This clonotype was sampled from a woman in her twenties or thirties in good health. The J gene is TRBJ1-1, the V gene TRBV28; D gene unclear. The CDR3, as DNA: TGTGCCAGCAGCCTCGACTACACTGAAGCTTTCTTT. Amino acid sequence: CASSLDYTEAFF.